This T cell receptor beta chain emerged from a study of T cell repertoires in cytomegalovirus infection. The CDR3 loop spans 14 amino acids. With 7 bases removed from V and 7 bases from J, the gap between germline ends came to 19 bases. Germline CDR1 and CDR2: MNHNS and SASEGT. TCRdb itself ran the reads through MiXCR, one entry per CDR3 protein. The sample has 110,000 to 150,000 distinct CDR3 sequences; over 30% are singletons. On this clonotype itself: The antigen is undetermined.

The clonotype was recovered from a human donor in good health (CMV status not recorded). Some clones in this sample may be carry-over from other donors' samples. This chain joins TRBV6-1 and TRBJ1-1; D perhaps matches TRBD1 (5 bases). The source material was CD8+ T cells from cultured PBMCs, sampled from culture after CMV antigen stimulation. The DNA of the CDR3 is TGTGCCAGCACATATTCCCCGGGGCGGGATGAAGCTTTCTTT. It translates to CASTYSPGRDEAFF.